Sequencing of this T cell receptor beta chain was carried out in a study of blood T cell repertoires in COVID-19. Study summary: Specimens from acute and convalescent COVID-19 originated in the United States, Italy and Spain. T cells, B-cell-depleted T cells, or PBMCs supplied cDNA or gDNA.

The repertoire was sequenced with immunoSEQ multiplex PCR; TCRdb's copy has only in-frame clones and lacks some. The sample contains some 220,000 clones, roughly 80% of which appear only once. V lost 4 bases, J lost 2 bases, and 15 bases lay in between. The CDR3 is 16 residues long. Germline V gene sequence: CDR1 MDHEN, CDR2 SYDVKM. The study recruited people aged about 18 to 95 years across approximately 24 US areas. Cohorts were assigned according to the clinical history that participants reported. The J gene is TRBJ2-4, the V gene TRBV28; tentative D call: TRBD2 (6 bases). The source material was PBMCs or T cells enriched from blood (not recorded which). The TCR comes from a woman aged 40 to 50 with acute COVID-19. Written as DNA, the CDR3 is TGTGCCAGCAGTTCCGGAGGGCCGCCTTCCAAAAACATTCAGTACTTC. Translated: CASSSGGPPSKNIQYF.